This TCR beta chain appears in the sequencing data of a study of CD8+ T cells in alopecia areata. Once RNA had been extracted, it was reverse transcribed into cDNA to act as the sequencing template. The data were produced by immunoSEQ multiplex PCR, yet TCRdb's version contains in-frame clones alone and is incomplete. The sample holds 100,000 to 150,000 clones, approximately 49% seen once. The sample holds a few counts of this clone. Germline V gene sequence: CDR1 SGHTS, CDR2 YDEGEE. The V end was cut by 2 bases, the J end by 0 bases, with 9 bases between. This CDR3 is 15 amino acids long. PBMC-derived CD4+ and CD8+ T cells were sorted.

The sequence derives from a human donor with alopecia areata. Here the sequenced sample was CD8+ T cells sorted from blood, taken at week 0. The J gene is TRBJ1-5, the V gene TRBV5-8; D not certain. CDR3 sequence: CASSFGEISNQPQHF. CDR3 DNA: TGTGCCAGCAGCTTCGGGGAGATTAGCAATCAGCCCCAGCATTTT.